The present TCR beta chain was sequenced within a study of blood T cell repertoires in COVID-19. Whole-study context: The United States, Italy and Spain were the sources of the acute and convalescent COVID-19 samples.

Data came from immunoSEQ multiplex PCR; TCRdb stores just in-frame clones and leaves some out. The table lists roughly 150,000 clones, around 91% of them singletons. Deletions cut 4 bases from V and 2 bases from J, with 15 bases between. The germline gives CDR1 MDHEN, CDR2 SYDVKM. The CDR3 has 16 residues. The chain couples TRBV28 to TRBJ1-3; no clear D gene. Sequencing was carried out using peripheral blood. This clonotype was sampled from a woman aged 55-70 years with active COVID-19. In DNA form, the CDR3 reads TGTGCCAGCAGTTCCGCCCTCGGGGTACCTGGAAACACCATATATTTT. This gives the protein CASSSALGVPGNTIYF.